The clone carrying this T cell receptor (beta chain) was found once. This CDR3 contains 18 residues. Germline V lookup: CDR1 LGHNA, CDR2 YNFKEQ. Trimming took 0 bases from V and 3 from J, leaving 18 bases between them. This sample stems from a study of blood T cell repertoires in COVID-19. Sequenced by immunoSEQ multiplex PCR; TCRdb stores in-frame clones only, minus some. The profile shows about 190,000 clones, 80% to 90% of them singletons. The sequenced material came from peripheral blood. The rearrangement links TRBV4-2 to TRBJ2-1, with D possibly being TRBD2 (5 bases). The receptor's source is a man in his thirties or forties with acute or convalescent COVID-19. CDR3 region: CASSQEGGPTSGYNEQFF. The DNA for the CDR3 is TGTGCCAGCAGCCAAGAGGGCGGGCCAACCTCGGGCTACAATGAGCAGTTCTTC.